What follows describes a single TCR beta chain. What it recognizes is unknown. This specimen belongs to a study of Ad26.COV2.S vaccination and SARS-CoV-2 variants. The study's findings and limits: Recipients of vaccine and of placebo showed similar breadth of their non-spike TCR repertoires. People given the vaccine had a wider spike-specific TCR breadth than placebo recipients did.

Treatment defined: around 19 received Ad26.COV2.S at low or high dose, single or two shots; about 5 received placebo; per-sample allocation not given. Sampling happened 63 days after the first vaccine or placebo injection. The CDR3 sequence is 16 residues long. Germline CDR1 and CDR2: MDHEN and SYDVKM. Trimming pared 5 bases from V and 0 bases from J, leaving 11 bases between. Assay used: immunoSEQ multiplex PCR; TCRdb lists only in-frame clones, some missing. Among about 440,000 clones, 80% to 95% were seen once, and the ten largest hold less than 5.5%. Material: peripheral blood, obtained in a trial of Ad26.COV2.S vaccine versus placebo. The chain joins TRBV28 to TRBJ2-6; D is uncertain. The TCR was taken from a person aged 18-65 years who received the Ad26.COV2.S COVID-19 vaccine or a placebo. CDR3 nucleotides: TGTGCCAGCAGTACTCCGCGAATCTCTGGGGCCAACGTCCTGACTTTC. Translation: CASSTPRISGANVLTF. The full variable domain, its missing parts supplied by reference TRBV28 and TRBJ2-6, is DVKVTQSSRYLVKRTGEKVFLECVQDMDHENMFWYRQDPGLGLRLIYFSYDVKMKEKGDIPEGYSVSREKKERFSLILESASTNQTSMYLCASSTPRISGANVLTFGAGSRLTVL.